What follows are 3 T cell receptor beta chains derived from one specimen sequenced in a study of blood T cell repertoires in COVID-19. Data came from immunoSEQ multiplex PCR; TCRdb stores just in-frame clones and leaves some out. This sample has about 160,000 clones, with approximately 73% found just once. The sequenced sample consisted of peripheral blood. These receptors originate from an elderly woman with acute or convalescent COVID-19.

This chain links TRBV27 with TRBJ2-5, with D tentatively TRBD2 (5 bases). Trimming took 3 bases from V and 2 from J, leaving 13 bases between them. This CDR3 is 15 amino acids long. From germline, CDR1 is MNHEY and CDR2 SMNVEV (reference sequence). This CDR3 is CASSLGRTGQETQYF. CDR3 bases: TGTGCCAGCAGTTTGGGGAGAACTGGGCAAGAGACCCAGTACTTC.

V usage is TRBV6-6 and J usage is TRBJ1-4; 7 bases fit TRBD1. The CDR3 has 16 residues. CDR1 and CDR2 from the germline V gene are MNHNY and SVGAGI (reference sequence). V shed 4 bases and J 3 bases; nucleotides not matched to a gene: 8. The chain's CDR3 is CASSFLQGQANEKLFF. In DNA, the CDR3 is TGTGCCAGCAGTTTCCTACAGGGGCAGGCTAATGAAAAACTGTTTTTT.

The rearrangement joins TRBV5-6 to TRBJ1-3; D gene unclear. The V and J ends lost 3 bases and 0 bases respectively, with 13 bases between them. CDR3 size: 16 residues. Germline V gene data show CDR1 as SGHDT and CDR2 as YYEEEE. CDR3 sequence reads: CASSSSAYSSGNTIYF. Written as DNA, the CDR3 is TGTGCCAGCAGCTCATCTGCATACAGCTCTGGAAACACCATATATTTT.